Listed below are T cell receptor beta chains from one sample, sequenced in a study of shared clonotypes between healthy human individuals. Sequencing used immunoSEQ multiplex PCR; TCRdb keeps in-frame clones, though not all of them. Of 2 million to 3 million clones in the sample, around 94% are singletons; the top ten hold 0.14%. Sequenced sample: naive CD4+ T cells sorted from blood. These TCRs come from a man younger than 35 in good health. Both conserved end residues are part of each CDR3. Fields, in order: J gene, V gene, clone size, D gene, CDR3 protein, CDR3 DNA. The D gene is left open where the match is weak. Size tells how often a clone was seen (once, few, many) or the class of an expanded clone, and some rows leave it out.

TRBJ2-7 TRBV9 few . CASSVRLQYEQYF TGTGCCAGCAGCGTCCGGCTACAATACGAGCAGTACTTC
TRBJ2-1 TRBV6-5 . . CASGRTVENEQFF TGTGCCAGCGGTAGGACAGTAGAGAATGAGCAGTTCTTC
TRBJ1-1 TRBV10-3 few . CAISEAGTEAFF TGTGCCATCAGTGAGGCGGGCACTGAAGCTTTCTTT
TRBJ2-1 TRBV5-1 . . CASSAGDSNEQFF TGCGCCAGCAGCGCCGGGGATTCAAATGAGCAGTTCTTC
TRBJ2-7 TRBV7-2 . . CASSLAGPPYEQYF TGTGCCAGCAGCTTAGCCGGACCTCCCTACGAGCAGTACTTC
TRBJ1-2 TRBV7-2 . . CASSLAHGYTF TGTGCCAGCAGCTTAGCGCATGGCTACACCTTC
TRBJ2-5 TRBV15 . . CATSRNGKETQYF TGTGCCACCAGCAGAAATGGTAAAGAGACCCAGTACTTC
TRBJ1-2 TRBV19 . . CASHPWTADWGYTF TGTGCCAGCCACCCGTGGACAGCGGATTGGGGCTACACCTTC
TRBJ1-1 TRBV11-2 once . CASSKPGTEAFF TGTGCCAGCAGCAAACCGGGCACTGAAGCTTTCTTT
TRBJ2-1 TRBV30 . TRBD2 CAWNGAGTYNEQFF TGTGCCTGGAATGGAGCGGGAACCTACAATGAGCAGTTCTTC
TRBJ2-1 TRBV9 . TRBD2 CASSATTSPTTGEQFF TGTGCCAGCAGCGCCACGACTAGCCCCACGACCGGTGAGCAGTTCTTC
TRBJ1-2 TRBV19 . . CASSIWTDTNYGYTF TGTGCCAGTAGTATCTGGACCGACACCAACTATGGCTACACCTTC
TRBJ2-1 TRBV20-1 . . CSAHGGNEQFF TGCAGTGCCCACGGGGGCAATGAGCAGTTCTTC
TRBJ2-2 TRBV9 . TRBD2 CASTPTGGTANTGELFF TGTGCCAGCACCCCCACGGGGGGGACCGCGAACACCGGGGAGCTGTTTTTT
TRBJ2-1 TRBV11-2 . . CASSPRLTMETEQFF TGTGCCAGCAGCCCCCGCCTAACCATGGAGACTGAGCAGTTCTTC
TRBJ2-1 TRBV29-1 . TRBD2 CSVAIAGLYNEQFF TGCAGCGTTGCTATAGCGGGACTATACAATGAGCAGTTCTTC
TRBJ2-1 TRBV5-1 . . CASSLEGSDVYNEQFF TGCGCCAGCAGCTTGGAGGGGTCGGACGTGTACAATGAGCAGTTCTTC
TRBJ2-5 TRBV5-1 . TRBD2 CASSFGGGLAGGETQYF TGCGCCAGCAGCTTCGGGGGAGGACTAGCGGGAGGGGAGACCCAGTACTTC
TRBJ1-1 TRBV5-5 . . CASTLAWTEAFF TGTGCCAGCACACTGGCGTGGACTGAAGCTTTCTTT
TRBJ2-5 TRBV5-1 . . CASSLGTGGQETQYF TGCGCCAGCAGCTTGGGGACAGGAGGGCAAGAGACCCAGTACTTC
TRBJ1-1 TRBV25-1 . . CASSDYTGTTEAFF TGTGCCAGCAGTGACTATACAGGGACCACTGAAGCTTTCTTT
TRBJ2-7 TRBV5-1 once . CASSREGGLEQYF TGCGCCAGCAGCCGCGAGGGGGGCCTCGAGCAGTACTTC
TRBJ2-1 TRBV4-3 . TRBD2 CASSLRLAGDNEQFF TGCGCCAGCAGCCTGAGACTAGCGGGAGACAATGAGCAGTTCTTC
TRBJ1-6 TRBV15 . . CATSRDRGGSPLHF TGTGCCACCAGCAGAGACCGAGGGGGTTCACCCCTCCACTTT
TRBJ2-3 TRBV7-2 . . CASSFPTVSVDTQYF TGTGCCAGCAGCTTTCCTACCGTCTCGGTAGATACGCAGTATTTT
TRBJ2-5 TRBV27 . . CASSGRHQETQYF TGTGCCAGCTCAGGGAGACACCAAGAGACCCAGTACTTC
TRBJ1-2 TRBV7-3 . TRBD1 CASSLGRQGDGYTF TGTGCCAGCAGCTTAGGGCGACAGGGGGATGGCTACACCTTC
TRBJ2-7 TRBV5-6 . . CASSLVGDAYEQYF TGTGCCAGCAGCTTGGTGGGGGATGCCTACGAGCAGTACTTC
TRBJ1-2 TRBV7-8 once . CASSSQGNYGYTF TGTGCCAGCAGCTCCCAGGGGAACTATGGCTACACCTTC
TRBJ2-7 TRBV30 . TRBD2 CAWDGTSGSVGEQYF TGTGCCTGGGATGGGACTAGCGGGTCCGTCGGGGAGCAGTACTTC
TRBJ2-7 TRBV15 . . CATSRDEGSYEQYF TGTGCCACCAGCAGAGACGAGGGGTCCTACGAGCAGTACTTC
TRBJ2-3 TRBV10-3 . . CAISDLGETDTQYF TGTGCCATCAGTGACCTGGGGGAGACAGATACGCAGTATTTT
TRBJ2-1 TRBV6-6 . . CASAPGTSYNEQFF TGTGCCAGCGCCCCAGGGACATCGTACAATGAGCAGTTCTTC
TRBJ2-1 TRBV4-3 . . CASSRELGVSYNEQFF TGCGCCAGCAGCCGAGAATTGGGGGTCTCCTACAATGAGCAGTTCTTC
TRBJ1-5 TRBV6-6 . . CASSGRQGNQPQHF TGTGCCAGCAGCGGACGACAGGGCAATCAGCCCCAGCATTTT
TRBJ2-1 TRBV4-3 . . CASSLDGGGSYNEQFF TGCGCCAGCAGCCTTGATGGGGGAGGATCCTACAATGAGCAGTTCTTC
TRBJ2-2 TRBV27 . . CASSRTGELFF TGTGCCAGCAGTCGCACCGGGGAGCTGTTTTTT
TRBJ2-3 TRBV11-2 . . CASSLGPGTSSDTQYF TGTGCCAGCAGCTTAGGGCCCGGGACTTCTTCAGATACGCAGTATTTT
TRBJ2-7 TRBV21-1 . . CASSPGLAGPYEQYF TGTGCCAGCAGCCCCGGACTAGCGGGACCTTACGAGCAGTACTTC
TRBJ1-1 TRBV5-1 . . CASRVTGGAEAFF TGCGCCAGCAGGGTGACAGGAGGGGCTGAAGCTTTCTTT
TRBJ1-6 TRBV28 . TRBD1 CASSLLQGNSPLHF TGTGCCAGCAGTTTATTACAGGGGAACTCACCCCTCCACTTT
TRBJ2-4 TRBV30 . . CAWSNQDSKNIQYF TGTGCCTGGAGTAATCAGGACAGCAAAAACATTCAGTACTTC
TRBJ2-3 TRBV10-1 . TRBD2 CASSPGLAGGGDTQYF TGCGCCAGCAGTCCAGGACTAGCGGGGGGAGGGGATACGCAGTATTTT
TRBJ1-5 TRBV2 once TRBD1 CASSGPGTENQPQHF TGTGCCAGCAGTGGCCCAGGGACAGAGAATCAGCCCCAGCATTTT
TRBJ2-7 TRBV30 . . CAWSVDKKGYEQYF TGTGCCTGGAGTGTGGACAAAAAAGGTTACGAGCAGTACTTC
TRBJ2-7 TRBV7-2 . . CASSFPLQAYEQYF TGTGCCAGCAGCTTTCCCCTACAGGCTTACGAGCAGTACTTC
TRBJ1-1 TRBV11-2 . . CASSLEYNRVAEAFF TGTGCCAGCAGCTTAGAATATAACAGGGTCGCTGAAGCTTTCTTT
TRBJ1-5 TRBV6-6 . TRBD1 CASSRDRVQPQHF TGTGCCAGCAGCCGGGACAGGGTCCAGCCCCAGCATTTT
TRBJ1-1 TRBV29-1 . . CSVEGLNTEAFF TGCAGCGTTGAAGGGTTGAACACTGAAGCTTTCTTT
TRBJ2-1 TRBV5-1 . TRBD1 CASSTRDSERSEQFF TGCGCCAGCAGCACTAGGGACAGCGAACGTAGCGAGCAGTTCTTC
TRBJ2-2 TRBV18 . TRBD1 CASSLPNRGSTGELFF TGTGCCAGCTCTTTGCCAAACAGGGGGAGCACCGGGGAGCTGTTTTTT
TRBJ2-7 TRBV14 . . CASSQGWGRGYEQYF TGTGCCAGCAGCCAAGGATGGGGGCGCGGGTACGAGCAGTACTTC
TRBJ2-1 TRBV5-4 . . CASSMDRSYNEQFF TGTGCCAGCAGCATGGACAGATCTTACAATGAGCAGTTCTTC
TRBJ1-6 TRBV30 . . CAWSVQGSPLHF TGTGCCTGGAGTGTACAGGGCTCACCCCTCCACTTT
TRBJ1-3 TRBV21-1 . . CASSGEDSSGNTIYF TGTGCCAGCTCGGGGGAGGACAGCTCTGGAAACACCATATATTTT
TRBJ1-4 TRBV5-4 . TRBD1 CASSLTTGGSEKLFF TGTGCCAGCAGCCTCACGACAGGGGGAAGTGAAAAACTGTTTTTT
TRBJ2-7 TRBV6-1 . TRBD1 CASSRDRSYEQYF TGTGCCAGCAGCCGGGACAGGTCCTACGAGCAGTACTTC
TRBJ2-5 TRBV9 . TRBD1 CASSVEADRGTQYF TGTGCCAGCAGCGTAGAAGCGGACAGGGGGACCCAGTACTTC
TRBJ2-3 TRBV5-1 . . CASSLVASADTQYF TGCGCCAGCAGCTTGGTAGCTAGCGCTGATACGCAGTATTTT